The 13 T cell receptor beta chains listed next were all sequenced from one sample in a study of cytomegalovirus exposure and HLA in healthy donors. Use of 60 Vbeta and 13 Jbeta primers characterized the PCR. The method was immunoSEQ multiplex PCR; TCRdb's version includes in-frame clones alone and lacks a portion of them. The repertoire holds over 150,000 clones, about four fifths seen once, with about 4.3% in the top ten. The sequenced material came from PBMCs. The origin of the receptors is a man younger than 45 in good health and CMV-seronegative.

The chain joins TRBV10-2 to TRBJ1-1; 10 bases map to TRBD1. V gave up 10 bases and J gave up 4 bases; unmatched junction bases: 6. The CDR3 length is 13 residues. The germline gives CDR1 WSHSY, CDR2 SAAADI. The CDR3 bases are TGCGCCACCCGACAGGGGGCCAGCACTGAAGCTTTCTTT. Its protein is CATRQGASTEAFF.

J is TRBJ1-2 and V is TRBV28, with unresolved D. V lost 5 bases, J lost 7 bases, and 11 bases lay in between. The CDR3 is made up of 12 amino acids. Germline loops: CDR1 MDHEN, CDR2 SYDVKM. In DNA form, the CDR3 reads TGTGCCAGCAGTCTACAGATCGGTGGCTACACCTTC. Encoded protein: CASSLQIGGYTF.

The chain has TRBV19 and TRBJ2-1; D is perhaps TRBD2 (6 bases). Germline assignment: CDR1 LNHDA and CDR2 SQIVND (reference sequence). Trimming stripped 5 bases from V and 3 bases from J, with 8 bases between. This CDR3 contains 13 residues. CDR3 DNA sequence: TGTGCCAGTAGTCGGGACTTCTACAATGAGCAGTTCTTC. It specifies CASSRDFYNEQFF.

This clone was seen only a few times. The rearrangement joins TRBV12-2 to TRBJ1-6. TRBV12-2 is marked as a pseudogene. This CDR3 contains 16 residues. The CDR3 DNA reads as TGTGCAAGTCGCTTCCTGGGGCAAGGGGGGGTTTCACCCCTCCACTTT. Translation gives CASRFLGQGGVSPLHF.

J is TRBJ2-5 and V is TRBV6-1; 8 bases fit TRBD1. The end of the DNA fits TRBJ2-7 better, so the J call may be wrong. The CDR3 runs 15 residues. Germline CDR1 MNHNS, CDR2 SASEGT. Here the CDR3 DNA reads TGTGCCAGCAGTGAAGAAGTGACAGGGGTCAACGAGCAGTACTTC. Translated: CASSEEVTGVNEQYF.

This clone turned up a few times. The rearrangement uses TRBV28 and TRBJ1-2; the match to TRBD1 covers 9 bases. V trimming: 1 base; J trimming: 4 bases; junction bases outside the gene matches: 7. This CDR3 is built from 16 residues. Germline CDR1 reads MDHEN; CDR2 reads SYDVKM. In DNA, the CDR3 is TGTGCCAGCAGTTTATCCCTACAGGGGGCAGGCTATGGCTACACCTTC. This gives the protein CASSLSLQGAGYGYTF.

J is TRBJ2-7 and V is TRBV7-8, with a possible D match to TRBD1 (6 bases). V lost 2 bases to trimming and J lost 4 bases, with 12 bases between them. Germline V CDR1 and CDR2: SGHVS, FQNEAQ. This CDR3 has 14 amino acids. The CDR3: CASSLRTEPYEQYF. As DNA, the CDR3 is TGTGCCAGCAGCTTACGGACAGAACCTTACGAGCAGTACTTC.

This clone has a handful of counts. The genes are TRBV18 and TRBJ2-5; D ambiguous. V was cut by 3 bases and J by 5 bases, with 10 bases left in between. The CDR3 runs to 13 residues. CDR1 is KGHSH, CDR2 LQKENI, per germline. CDR3 DNA sequence: TGTGCCAGCTCACCCCAGTCACCGGAGACCCAGTACTTC. Translated: CASSPQSPETQYF. Full variable domain (missing parts from reference TRBV18 and TRBJ2-5): NAGVMQNPRHLVRRRGQEARLRCSPMKGHSHVYWYRQLPEEGLKFMVYLQKENIIDESGMPKERFSAEFPKEGPSILRIQQVVRGDSAAYFCASSPQSPETQYFGPGTRLLVL.

V usage is TRBV6-6 and J usage is TRBJ2-7; D might be TRBD1 (5 bases). Germline assignment: CDR1 MNHNY and CDR2 SVGAGI (reference sequence). The CDR3 is 14 amino acids. V was trimmed by 0 bases and J by 10 bases, leaving 16 bases between them. The CDR3, as DNA: TGTGCCAGCAGTTACTCGAGGTCAGGGATTCCTCAGTACTTC. This gives the protein CASSYSRSGIPQYF.

The chain carries TRBV27 and TRBJ2-7; no reliable D call. The CDR3 totals 11 residues. Trimming cost V 8 bases and J 4 bases, with 9 bases left between them. Germline CDR1 MNHEY, CDR2 SMNVEV (reference sequence). The CDR3 spells CASRTIYEQYF. The CDR3 DNA sequence: TGTGCCAGCCGTACTATATACGAGCAGTACTTC.

This clone occurred a few times. V usage is TRBV30 and J usage is TRBJ2-1; 11 bases map to TRBD2. Trimming took 2 bases from V and 6 from J; bases not matched to a gene: 3. Per the germline V gene, CDR1 is GTSNPN and CDR2 is SVGIG (reference sequence). The CDR3 totals 14 residues. CDR3 sequence (DNA): TGTGCCTGGAGTCCGGGACTAGCGGTCAATGAGCAGTTCTTC. Amino acid sequence: CAWSPGLAVNEQFF.

The chain employs TRBV2 and TRBJ1-1, with D hard to call. CDR1 and CDR2 from the germline V gene are SNHLY and FYNNEI. The CDR3 is 13 residues long. V lost 4 bases and J lost 4, with 10 bases in between. The CDR3 DNA is TGTGCCAGCAGTGGAGGGATCGTCACTGAAGCTTTCTTT. This codes for CASSGGIVTEAFF. The full variable domain, its missing parts supplied by reference TRBV2 and TRBJ1-1, is EPEVTQTPSHQVTQMGQEVILRCVPISNHLYFYWYRQILGQKVEFLVSFYNNEISEKSEIFDDQFSVERPDGSNFTLKIRSTKLEDSAMYFCASSGGIVTEAFFGQGTRLTVV.

The gene calls are TRBV9 and TRBJ2-3; 11 nucleotides line up with TRBD1. J gave up 14 bases and V 0 bases, and 8 bases lay outside the gene matches. CDR3 length: 14 amino acids. Per germline, CDR1 SGDLS and CDR2 YYNGEE. The CDR3 region has the DNA TGTGCCAGCAGCGTAGGGGGGGGACAGGGGGAGAGGTATTTT. Translated: CASSVGGGQGERYF.